This TCR beta chain was identified in a study of persistence of HIV-infected CD4 T cells. Study context: Donors were ART-treated; their CMV- and Gag-responding CD4+ T cells were isolated. Findings and limits, study-wide: TCR analyses could not target the rare provirus-carrying CMV-responding cells. TCRbeta richness was lower in CMV- and Gag-responding cells than in anti-CD3/anti-CD28-responding cells.

Worth noting for this clone: The antigen remains undetermined.

Losses at the gene ends were 4 bases for V and 0 bases for J; bases not matched to a gene: 10. Germline loops: CDR1 MDHEN, CDR2 SYDVKM. The CDR3 has 17 residues. Stimulation used 8.5 to 10 ug/mL lysate from CMV-infected fibroblasts. CD40L/CD69 double-negative CD45RO-high memory CD4+ T cells were collected. A roughly 17-hour stimulation of CD8-depleted PBMCs used anti-CD28/CD49d costimulation, CD40-blocking antibody and enfuvirtide. This was the immunoSEQ version 4 assay in survey mode. This table comes from immunoSEQ multiplex PCR, and its TCRdb copy is limited to in-frame clones, with some not included. This sample has 25,000 to 30,000 clones, with roughly four fifths found just once.

The V and J genes are TRBV28 and TRBJ1-1; 8 nucleotides align to TRBD1. Sequenced material: CD4+ T cells sorted from PBMCs after approximately 19-hour stimulation, taken from a patient who received antiretroviral therapy. This receptor was obtained from an adult man with HIV who was CMV-seropositive. The CDR3 DNA sequence: TGTGCCAGCAGTTCCATACGACAGGGGAAAATGAACACTGAAGCTTTCTTT. Its translation is CASSSIRQGKMNTEAFF.